The rows below give T cell receptor beta chains drawn from one sample of a study of T cell clonotyping in hematopoietic cell transplantation. Produced via immunoSEQ multiplex PCR; TCRdb's table is partial and in-frame only. Found here are about 900 clones, around 96% of them singletons; the top ten hold roughly 6%. The source was peripheral blood mononuclear cells, collected 180 days after allogeneic stem cell transplant. The source of these receptors is a male patient aged 55 to 69 who had an allogeneic stem cell transplant from an unrelated donor, so T cells may come from the graft donor. Some clones in this sample may be carry-over from other donors' samples. Both conserved end residues are part of each CDR3. The order of the fields is clone size, D gene, V gene, J gene, CDR3 DNA, CDR3 protein. The D gene is left open where the match is weak. Some rows mark clone size as missing; the rest say once, few, many or name a class of expanded clone.

>-|TRBD2|TRBV7-9|TRBJ2-1
TGTGCCAGCAGCTTAAGTCTAGCGGTTTACTCCTACAATGAGCAGTTCTTC
CASSLSLAVYSYNEQFF
>-|-|TRBV6-6|TRBJ1-1
TGTGCCAGCAGTTACGGGGTACTCGCTGAAGCTTTCTTT
CASSYGVLAEAFF
>few|TRBD2|TRBV11-3|TRBJ2-7
TGTGCCAGCAGGGCTAGCGGGAGCGACGAGCAGTACTTC
CASRASGSDEQYF
>-|TRBD1|TRBV27|TRBJ1-2
TGTGCCAGCACTCCCGCAGGGGGGGGCTACTATGGCTACACCTTC
CASTPAGGGYYGYTF
>-|TRBD2|TRBV4-1|TRBJ2-7
TGCGCCAGCAGCCCGAGACTGACTAGCGGGGCCCTGAACTCCTACGAGCAGTACTTC
CASSPRLTSGALNSYEQYF
>-|TRBD2|TRBV2|TRBJ2-3
TGTGCCAGCAGGGCCGGGACTAGCGGGAGGGGGGATACGCAGTATTTT
CASRAGTSGRGDTQYF
>-|-|TRBV5-1|TRBJ1-1
TGCGCCAGCAGCTTGAGTCTCTCTCGGGACACTGAAGCTTTCTTT
CASSLSLSRDTEAFF
>once|TRBD1|TRBV9|TRBJ1-2
TGTGCCAGCGGTTTAGGCGGACAGGGTCTATACTATGGCTACACCTTC
CASGLGGQGLYYGYTF
>-|-|TRBV2|TRBJ2-7
TGTGCCCGCCAAGGAGGGGGCAACTACGAGCAGTACTTC
CARQGGGNYEQYF
>-|-|TRBV6-1|TRBJ2-7
TGTGCCAGCAAACTCTCCTACGAGCAGTACTTC
CASKLSYEQYF
>-|-|TRBV6-1|TRBJ1-5
TGTGCCAGCAGTGTGGGGGGCGATCAGCCCCAGCATTTT
CASSVGGDQPQHF
>-|TRBD1|TRBV19|TRBJ1-5
TGTGCCAGTAGTATTAACAGGGGACCTCGCAACAATCAGCCCCAGCATTTT
CASSINRGPRNNQPQHF
>-|TRBD1|TRBV4-3|TRBJ2-1
TGCGCCAGCAGCCCGAGGACAGGGCGCGAGCAGTTCTTC
CASSPRTGREQFF
>-|-|TRBV6-1|TRBJ2-1
TGTGCCAGCAGTGAACTTTGGCTAGCACTCTACAATGAGCAGTTCTTC
CASSELWLALYNEQFF
>-|TRBD1|TRBV7-3|TRBJ1-1
TGTGCCAGCAGCCCGGGGGACAGAGGCGGCGTGAACACTGAAGCTTTCTTT
CASSPGDRGGVNTEAFF
>few|-|TRBV27|TRBJ2-7
TGTGCCAGCTATATAAGCTCCTACGAGCAGTACTTC
CASYISSYEQYF
>-|TRBD1|TRBV28|TRBJ1-1
TGTGCCAGCAGTCGAACTCGGACAGGCACTGAAGCTTTCTTT
CASSRTRTGTEAFF
>-|-|TRBV11-2|TRBJ2-5
TGTGCCAGCAGCTTACGAGGGGAGACCCAGTACTTC
CASSLRGETQYF
>-|-|TRBV18|TRBJ2-7
TGTGCCAGCTCACCGGCAGGGAGCGAGCAGTACTTC
CASSPAGSEQYF
>-|-|TRBV4-1|TRBJ2-3
TGCGCCAGCAAGGGACGGGATACGCAGTATTTT
CASKGRDTQYF
>once|-|TRBV6-5|TRBJ1-1
TGTGCCAGCAGTTACAGGACCATGAACACTGAAGCTTTCTTT
CASSYRTMNTEAFF
>-|-|TRBV23-1|TRBJ2-7
TGCGCCAGCAGTCACGAGGAGGGCAGGGAGTTTTCCTACGAGCAGTACTTC
CASSHEEGREFSYEQYF